The 17 T cell receptor beta chains reported below all come from one sample, sequenced in a study of T cells in Graves' hyperthyroidism and ophthalmopathy. Amplified TCR beta CDR3 regions came from RNA transcripts. A first-round RT-PCR of the TCR CDR3 used the HTBI primer set. TCRdb reprocessed the multiplex PCR reads with MiXCR, giving one entry per CDR3 protein. The data contain around 520,000 distinct CDR3 sequences, approximately 15% of them seen just once; the ten biggest clones take up about a sixth. Sequenced: blood. The source of these receptors is a woman aged 18-30 years with Graves' hyperthyroidism.

The genes are TRBV7-3 and TRBJ2-2; maybe TRBD2 (6 bases). Germline V gene lookup returns CDR1 SGHTA and CDR2 FQGTGA. The CDR3 length is 14 residues. Between the trimmed V and J ends, which lost 6 bases and 7 bases, there was a span of 15 bases. CDR3 sequence reads: CASSPGWGGGELFF. CDR3 DNA: TGTGCCAGCAGTCCTGGGTGGGGAGGCGGGGAGCTGTTTTTT.

This clonotype has at least ten counts. The chain has TRBV20-1 and TRBJ2-7; D perhaps matches TRBD1 (5 bases). Germline V lookup: CDR1 DFQATT, CDR2 SNEGSKA (reference sequence). The germline V and J ends were trimmed by 6 bases and 0 bases, with 12 bases remaining between them. The CDR3 runs 13 residues. The CDR3 region is CSASDSNSYEQYV. DNA of the CDR3: TGCAGTGCGAGTGACAGTAACTCCTACGAGCAGTACGTC.

This clonotype has at least ten counts. The chain couples TRBV3-1 to TRBJ2-7, with unresolved D. The CDR3 sequence is 12 residues long. The germline V gene encodes CDR1 LGHDT and CDR2 YNNKEL (reference sequence). In DNA form, the CDR3 reads TGTGCAGCTTCGACATCCTCCTACGAGCAGTACTTC. Translation gives CAASTSSYEQYF.

Ten or more counts support this clonotype. The J gene is TRBJ1-1, the V gene TRBV29-1, with D maybe TRBD1 (6 bases). The CDR3 totals 12 residues. Germline V gene lookup returns CDR1 SQVTM and CDR2 ANQGSEA. With 6 bases removed from V and 6 bases from J, the gap between germline ends came to 14 bases. The CDR3 DNA reads as TGCAGCGTGGACACAGGGACCCCTGAAGCTTTCTTT. It specifies CSVDTGTPEAFF.

This clonotype occurred many times. V gene TRBV6-1 combines with J gene TRBJ2-1; D not resolved. V was clipped by 6 bases and J by 4 bases, with 13 bases between them. Germline-derived CDR1 and CDR2 are MNHNS and SASEGT. This CDR3 has 14 residues. The CDR3 protein is CASSPLAVYNEQFF. CDR3 DNA sequence: TGTGCCAGCAGCCCCCTGGCGGTTTACAATGAGCAGTTCTTC.

The V gene is TRBV27, the J gene TRBJ2-7; D assignment may be TRBD1 or TRBD2 (6 bases each). Germline V gives CDR1 MNHEY, CDR2 SMNVEV (reference sequence). The CDR3 has 13 amino acids. The V end was cut by 5 bases, the J end by 5 bases, with 13 bases between. Here the CDR3 reads CASSPGAAHEQYV. DNA of the CDR3: TGTGCCAGCAGTCCGGGGGCGGCCCACGAGCAGTACGTC.

The sample holds many counts of this clonotype. The chain recombines TRBV7-3 with TRBJ2-2, with D unresolved. V was pared by 4 bases and J by 4 bases, with 13 bases between. Germline V gene sequence: CDR1 SGHTA, CDR2 FQGTGA. The CDR3 has 15 amino acids. This chain's CDR3 is CASSSLSIPTGELFF. The CDR3 DNA follows: TGTGCCAGCAGCTCTCTCTCGATTCCCACCGGGGAGCTGTTTTTT.

There are a few counts of this clonotype. CDR3: CATSVAPIRDNNQPQHF. CDR3 coding DNA: TGTGCCACCAGTGTCGCCCCTATCCGGGACAACAATCAGCCCCAGCATTTT. The gene calls are TRBV24-1 and TRBJ1-5; possibly TRBD1 for D (6 bases). The CDR3 is 17 amino acids. V was pared by 5 bases and J by 3 bases, with 19 bases between. The germline V gene encodes CDR1 KGHDR and CDR2 SFDVKD.

This clonotype was detected ten times or more. The chain couples TRBV7-3 to TRBJ2-1, with D unresolved. The V gene lost 5 bases and the J gene lost 5 bases, with 13 bases spanning the gap. The CDR3 has 14 amino acids. Germline CDR1 is SGHTA and CDR2 is FQGTGA. CDR3 sequence: CASSLTRPDNEQFF. The CDR3 region has the DNA TGTGCCAGCAGCCTCACCCGGCCCGACAATGAGCAGTTCTTC.

In regard to this clonotype: A read error may explain this, as a much larger clone is one base away. Since no conserved phenylalanine or tryptophan closes the CDR3, a read error is the likely cause. The chain uses TRBV7-8 and TRBJ2-3; 7 bases fit TRBD2. V shed 5 bases and J 0 bases; nucleotides not matched to a gene: 8. Germline CDR1 and CDR2: SGHVS and FQNEAQ. CDR3 size: 16 residues. CDR3 nucleotide sequence: TGTGCCAGCAGCCCGCTAGCGGACTCTAGCACAGATACGCAGTATATT. Encoded protein: CASSPLADSSTDTQYI.

The table lists this clonotype with a count of one. V is TRBV18 and J is TRBJ2-1, with TRBD2 matching over 7 bases. The CDR3 has 18 amino acids. J gave up 3 bases and V 3 bases, and 14 bases lay outside the gene matches. Germline loops: CDR1 KGHSH, CDR2 LQKENI. The DNA for the CDR3 is TGTGCCAGCTCACCGAGCGAAGGCGGGAGTGGGGGCTACAATGAGCAGTTCTTC. It is translated as CASSPSEGGSGGYNEQFF.

The V call is TRBV20-1, the J call TRBJ2-3, with 9 nucleotides matching TRBD1. The CDR3 has 17 residues. CDR1 and CDR2 from the germline V gene are DFQATT and SNEGSKA (reference sequence). V dropped 3 bases and J dropped 1; count of bases not matched to a gene: 11. Here the CDR3 reads CSASGSTGGEGTDTQYF. In nucleotides, the CDR3 is TGCAGTGCTAGCGGGTCGACAGGGGGGGAAGGCACAGATACGCAGTATTTT.

At least ten counts were recorded for this clonotype. The rearrangement joins TRBV14 to TRBJ1-2, with a weak D call TRBD1 (5 bases). This CDR3 is built from 16 residues. CDR1 and CDR2 (germline): SGHDN, FVKESK. The germline V and J ends were trimmed by 0 bases and 0 bases, with 11 bases remaining between them. CDR3 loop: CASSQERQSANYGYTF. In nucleotides, the CDR3 is TGTGCCAGCAGCCAAGAACGACAGAGCGCTAACTATGGCTACACCTTC.

Concerning this clonotype itself: Given a much more abundant clone one base away, this may be a read error. The chain uses TRBV6-2 or TRBV6-3 and TRBJ1-4, with a possible D match to TRBD1 (6 bases). CDR1 and CDR2 from the germline V gene are MNHEY and SVGEGT. The CDR3 has 14 amino acids. Written as DNA, the CDR3 is TGTGCCAGCGGCAGGGGTGGCGCTAATGAAGAACTGTTTTTT. Translating it yields CASGRGGANEELFF.

This clonotype has ten or more counts. V and J are TRBV12-3 or TRBV12-4 and TRBJ1-5; the match to TRBD1 covers 7 bases. The CDR3 is 16 amino acids. V shed 5 bases, J shed 4 bases, and the junction held 11 bases outside the gene matches. CDR3 in amino acids: CASSDRAAVSNQPQHF. For the CDR3, the DNA is TGTGCCAGCAGTGACAGGGCGGCCGTATCGAATCAGCCCCAGCATTTT.

The rearrangement links TRBV7-2 to TRBJ2-1; 10 nucleotides line up with TRBD2. V was clipped by 6 bases and J by 4 bases; unmatched bases: 6. The CDR3 has 15 amino acids. Per germline, CDR1 SGHTA and CDR2 FQGNSA. The CDR3, as DNA: TGTGCCAGCAGGTACCTAGCGGGAGAATACAATGAGCAGTTCTTC. Its protein product is CASRYLAGEYNEQFF. The full variable domain, with the rest looked up from reference TRBV7-2 and TRBJ2-1, is GAGVSQSPSNKVTEKGKDVELRCDPISGHTALYWYRQSLGQGLEFLIYFQGNSAPDKSGLPSDRFSAERTGGSVSTLTIQRTQQEDSAVYLCASRYLAGEYNEQFFGPGTRLTVL.

The rearrangement links TRBV7-6 to TRBJ2-1; unclear D gene. This CDR3 is built from 16 residues. Germline lookup yields CDR1 SGHVS and CDR2 FNYEAQ. V was trimmed by 5 bases and J by 0 bases, leaving 14 bases between them. The chain's CDR3 is CASSPSLRSSYNEQFF. The CDR3 DNA reads as TGTGCCAGCAGCCCTTCATTAAGGAGCTCCTACAATGAGCAGTTCTTC.